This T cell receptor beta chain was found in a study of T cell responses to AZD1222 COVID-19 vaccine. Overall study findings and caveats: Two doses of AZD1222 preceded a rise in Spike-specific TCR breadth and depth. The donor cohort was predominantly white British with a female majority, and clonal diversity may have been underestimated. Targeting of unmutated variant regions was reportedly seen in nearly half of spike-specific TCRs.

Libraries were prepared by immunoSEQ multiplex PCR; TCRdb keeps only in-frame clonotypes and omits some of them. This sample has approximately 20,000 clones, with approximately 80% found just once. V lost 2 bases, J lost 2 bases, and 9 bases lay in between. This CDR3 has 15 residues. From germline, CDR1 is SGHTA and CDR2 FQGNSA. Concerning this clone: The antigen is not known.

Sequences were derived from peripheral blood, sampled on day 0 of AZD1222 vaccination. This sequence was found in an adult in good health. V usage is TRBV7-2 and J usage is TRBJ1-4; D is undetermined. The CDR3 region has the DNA TGTGCCAGCAGCTTAAACCTCCACACTAATGAAAAACTGTTTTTT. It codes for CASSLNLHTNEKLFF.